Presented here are 14 T cell receptor beta chains from one specimen sequenced in a study of blood T cell repertoires in COVID-19. Clones were sequenced by immunoSEQ multiplex PCR, and TCRdb holds only the in-frame ones, with some missing. The sample holds 150,000 or so clones, around 90% seen once. The specimen sequenced was peripheral blood. These TCRs come from a man in his sixties with COVID-19, enrolled during active disease.

The chain has TRBV19 and TRBJ1-4, with 9 positions matching TRBD1. Unmatched junction bases numbered 8, after V lost 7 bases and J lost 8 bases. From germline, CDR1 is LNHDA and CDR2 SQIVND (reference sequence). The CDR3 is 14 amino acids. The CDR3 protein is CASNRGRVDEKLFF. The CDR3 region has the DNA TGTGCCAGTAACAGGGGGCGGGTTGACGAAAAACTGTTTTTT.

The gene calls are TRBV5-1 and TRBJ2-2, with D perhaps TRBD2 (6 bases). Germline V gene lookup returns CDR1 SGHRS and CDR2 YFSETQ. V lost 0 bases, J lost 5 bases, and 11 bases lay in between. CDR3 size: 15 residues. CDR3 DNA sequence: TGCGCCAGCAGCTTGGGGGGACTTCAAACCGGGGAGCTGTTTTTT. Amino acid sequence: CASSLGGLQTGELFF.

The chain recombines TRBV7-3 with TRBJ2-1; 11 bases match TRBD2. J lost 2 bases, V lost 5 bases, and 2 bases had no gene match. In germline, CDR1 is SGHTA, CDR2 FQGTGA. This CDR3 comprises 15 residues. CDR3 sequence (DNA): TGTGCCAGCAGCGTGGGACTAGCGGCCTACAATGAGCAGTTCTTC. As protein: CASSVGLAAYNEQFF.

The V call is TRBV12-3 or TRBV12-4, the J call TRBJ1-5, with D unclear. V was clipped by 3 bases and J by 6 bases, with 9 bases between them. The CDR3 consists of 13 residues. The DNA of the CDR3 is TGTGCCAGCAGTTTGCGGGATATTCAGCCCCAGCATTTT. It translates to CASSLRDIQPQHF.

This clone was seen once. The gene calls are TRBV5-6 and TRBJ2-7; 8 bases match TRBD2. The CDR3 is 14 residues long. V trimming: 3 bases; J trimming: 0 bases; junction bases outside the gene matches: 2. Germline assignment: CDR1 SGHDT and CDR2 YYEEEE. CDR3 DNA: TGTGCCAGCAGCTATAGCGGGGTCTCCTACGAGCAGTACTTC. It yields the protein CASSYSGVSYEQYF.

A single count supports this clone. The chain uses TRBV19 and TRBJ2-7; a weak D match, TRBD2 (5 bases). Looked up from germline, CDR1 is LNHDA and CDR2 is SQIVND (reference sequence). V was cut by 0 bases and J by 7 bases, with 16 bases left in between. The CDR3 spans 15 residues. This chain's CDR3 is CASSIDQRSIGEQYF. The CDR3 DNA is TGTGCCAGTAGTATAGATCAGCGGTCCATCGGAGAGCAGTACTTC.

The J gene is TRBJ1-2, the V gene TRBV20-1, with a possible D match to TRBD1 (5 bases). Deletions cut 5 bases from V and 5 bases from J, with 9 bases between. The CDR3 consists of 11 residues. Germline V gene data show CDR1 as DFQATT and CDR2 as SNEGSKA (reference sequence). This CDR3 is CSAWGRYGYTF. CDR3 bases: TGCAGTGCTTGGGGGAGGTATGGCTACACCTTC.

The rearrangement links TRBV19 to TRBJ1-2, with D uncertain. The CDR3 loop spans 13 amino acids. V was pared by 8 bases and J by 2 bases, with 12 bases between. Germline CDR1 is LNHDA and CDR2 is SQIVND (reference sequence). The CDR3 protein is CASGRVGNYGYTF. Here the CDR3 DNA reads TGTGCCAGTGGGAGGGTCGGCAACTATGGCTACACCTTC.

The V call is TRBV5-6, the J call TRBJ2-7; D is possibly TRBD1 (6 bases). The CDR3 runs 15 residues. Trimming cost V 5 bases and J 3 bases, with 18 bases left between them. Looked up from germline, CDR1 is SGHDT and CDR2 is YYEEEE. The CDR3 loop is CASRPGHNMNYEQYF. The CDR3 DNA reads TGTGCCAGCAGACCGGGACACAACATGAACTACGAGCAGTACTTC.

The chain combines TRBV20-1 with TRBJ2-3; 8 bases fit TRBD2. The CDR3 spans 17 residues. Trimming took 3 bases from V and 0 from J; bases not matched to a gene: 11. The germline gives CDR1 DFQATT, CDR2 SNEGSKA (reference sequence). The CDR3 protein is CSASGRLAIPSTDTQYF. CDR3 bases: TGCAGTGCTAGTGGGAGACTAGCGATACCTAGCACAGATACGCAGTATTTT.

The V gene is TRBV19, the J gene TRBJ2-2, with a tentative D call TRBD1 (6 bases). Germline values: CDR1 LNHDA, CDR2 SQIVND (reference sequence). Trimming pared 7 bases from V and 2 bases from J, leaving 11 bases between. The CDR3 sequence is 14 residues long. The CDR3 protein is CASKDSSNTGELFF. The CDR3 nucleotides are TGTGCCAGTAAGGACAGTTCTAACACCGGGGAGCTGTTTTTT.

J is TRBJ2-1 and V is TRBV12-5; 8 nucleotides match TRBD1. CDR1 is LGHNT and CDR2 is FRNRAP in the germline V gene. V lost 1 base and J lost 5; bases outside the gene matches: 7. The CDR3 is made up of 16 amino acids. CDR3 region: CASGLDLDRVHNEQFF. The CDR3, as DNA: TGTGCTAGTGGTTTGGACCTGGACAGGGTCCACAATGAGCAGTTCTTC.

The rearrangement uses TRBV9 and TRBJ2-2, with D uncertain. V gave up 0 bases and J gave up 1 base, with 4 bases separating them. Looked up from germline, CDR1 is SGDLS and CDR2 is YYNGEE. This CDR3 has 14 amino acids. CDR3 protein: CASSVVQNTGELFF. The CDR3 nucleotides read TGTGCCAGCAGCGTAGTACAGAACACCGGGGAGCTGTTTTTT. Drawing the rest from reference TRBV9 and TRBJ2-2, the complete variable domain is DSGVTQTPKHLITATGQRVTLRCSPRSGDLSVYWYQQSLDQGLQFLIQYYNGEERAKGNILERFSAQQFPDLHSELNLSSLELGDSALYFCASSVVQNTGELFFGEGSRLTVL.

The rearrangement links TRBV2 to TRBJ1-2; 11 bases map to TRBD1. Germline V gene lookup returns CDR1 SNHLY and CDR2 FYNNEI. CDR3 size: 15 residues. The trim removed 6 bases at V and 5 bases at J, leaving 8 bases unmatched. As DNA, the CDR3 is TGTGCCAGCAGGGACCCGGGACAGGGGGGGTATGGCTACACCTTC. The encoded protein is CASRDPGQGGYGYTF.